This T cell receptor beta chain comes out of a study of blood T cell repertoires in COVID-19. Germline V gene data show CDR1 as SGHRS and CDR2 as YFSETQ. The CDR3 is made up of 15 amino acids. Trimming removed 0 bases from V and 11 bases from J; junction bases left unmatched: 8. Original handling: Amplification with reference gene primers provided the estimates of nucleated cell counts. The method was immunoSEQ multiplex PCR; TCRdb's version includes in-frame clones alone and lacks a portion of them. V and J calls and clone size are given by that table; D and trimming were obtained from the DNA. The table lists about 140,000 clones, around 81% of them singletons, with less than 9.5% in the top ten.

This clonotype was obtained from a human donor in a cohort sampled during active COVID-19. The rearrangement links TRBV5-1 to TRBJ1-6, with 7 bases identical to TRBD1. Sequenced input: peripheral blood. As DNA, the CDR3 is TGCGCCAGCAGCTTGGGGGGACGGGACAGACCACCCCTCCACTTT. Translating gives CASSLGGRDRPPLHF.